The next 22 T cell receptor beta chains were all read from a single sample in a study of CD8+ T cells in alopecia areata. Indicated treatment: oral pan-JAK inhibitor, 5-10 mg twice daily. cDNA serving as the sequencing template came from extracted, reverse transcribed RNA. TCRdb keeps only in-frame clones here, not all; method: immunoSEQ multiplex PCR. The profile shows some 180,000 clones, approximately 53% of them singletons. The source was CD8+ T cells sorted from blood, collected at week 24, from a patient treated with tofacitinib. Receptors were obtained from a human donor with alopecia areata.

The table lists this clone with a few counts. The genes are TRBV15 and TRBJ1-5, with 7 bases that match TRBD1. This CDR3 has 15 amino acids. CDR1 and CDR2 from the germline V gene are LNHNV and YYDKDF (reference sequence). With 4 bases clipped from V and 3 bases from J, the junction kept 6 bases outside the gene matches. Here the CDR3 reads CATSKGDSINQPQHF. The CDR3 nucleotides read TGTGCCACCAGCAAAGGGGACAGCATCAATCAGCCCCAGCATTTT.

This chain uses TRBV6-5 with TRBJ1-1; D perhaps matches TRBD1 (6 bases). From germline, CDR1 is MNHEY and CDR2 SVGAGI. The CDR3 totals 13 residues. V shed 11 bases and J shed 5 bases, with 18 bases lying between them. CDR3 sequence reads: CAVKPGDGTEAFF. CDR3 DNA: TGTGCCGTTAAGCCAGGGGATGGTACTGAAGCTTTCTTT.

This clone was seen just once. The chain couples TRBV25-1 to TRBJ1-2; TRBD1 matches 7 bases. Germline CDR1 and CDR2: MGHDK and SYGVNS. This CDR3 contains 15 residues. Unmatched junction bases numbered 8, after V lost 3 bases and J lost 4 bases. CDR3 DNA: TGTGCCAGCAGTGATTGGGACAGCCAGGCCTATGGCTACACCTTC. It is translated as CASSDWDSQAYGYTF.

This clone has a handful of counts. The chain links TRBV29-1 to TRBJ2-7; 9 nucleotides match TRBD1. J gave up 5 bases and V 7 bases, and 3 bases lay outside the gene matches. There are 11 residues in the CDR3. CDR1 is SQVTM, CDR2 ANQGSEA, per germline. DNA of the CDR3: TGCAGCGCCGGGACAGGGAACGAGCAGTACTTC. It translates to CSAGTGNEQYF.

V gene TRBV30 combines with J gene TRBJ2-6; D remains unclear. CDR1 is GTSNPN, CDR2 SVGIG, per germline (reference sequence). The CDR3 has 13 amino acids. The V and J ends lost 1 base and 0 bases respectively, with 1 base between them. CDR3 sequence: CAWSDSGANVLTF. CDR3 coding DNA: TGTGCCTGGAGTGACTCTGGGGCCAACGTCCTGACTTTC. The full variable domain, completed using reference TRBV30 and TRBJ2-6, is SQTIHQWPATLVQPVGSPLSLECTVEGTSNPNLYWYRQAAGRGLQLLFYSVGIGQISSEVPQNLSASRPQDRQFILSSKKLLLSDSGFYLCAWSDSGANVLTFGAGSRLTVL.

V gene TRBV30 combines with J gene TRBJ2-1; D may correspond to TRBD1 or TRBD2 (6 bases each). In germline, CDR1 is GTSNPN, CDR2 SVGIG (reference sequence). The CDR3 contains 13 residues. Trimming stripped 8 bases from V and 4 bases from J, with 15 bases between. The chain's CDR3 is CALTGAEYNEQFF. CDR3 in DNA: TGTGCCCTGACGGGGGCCGAGTACAATGAGCAGTTCTTC.

CDR3 loop: CASSQDGTGKTQYF. The CDR3 nucleotides are TGCGCCAGCAGCCAAGATGGGACAGGGAAGACCCAGTACTTC. The chain links TRBV4-3 to TRBJ2-5; 9 bases map to TRBD1. The CDR3 spans 14 residues. CDR1 is LGHNA and CDR2 is YSLEER in the germline V gene. The junction had 2 bases not matched to a gene; V was cut back by 0 bases and J by 6 bases.

Only a few counts were recorded for this clone. DNA for the CDR3: TGCAGCGTTGAAGGTGGGACAGGTCAGAGGAACACTGAAGCTTTCTTT. This gives the protein CSVEGGTGQRNTEAFF. The genes are TRBV29-1 and TRBJ1-1; the match to TRBD1 covers 8 bases. The CDR3 is 16 amino acids. Germline V lookup: CDR1 SQVTM, CDR2 ANQGSEA. After removal of 1 base from V and 1 base from J, the junction contained 8 bases not matched to a gene.

V usage is TRBV7-2 and J usage is TRBJ2-7; D unclear. Germline V lookup: CDR1 SGHTA, CDR2 FQGNSA. The CDR3 runs 12 residues. V was pared by 6 bases and J by 2 bases, with 8 bases between. CDR3 amino acids: CASRMDTYEQYF. CDR3 coding DNA: TGTGCCAGCAGAATGGATACCTACGAGCAGTACTTC.

The gene calls are TRBV11-2 and TRBJ1-2; D gene unclear. Germline V gene sequence: CDR1 SGHAT, CDR2 FQNNGV. The V gene lost 5 bases and the J gene lost 2 bases, with 12 bases spanning the gap. The length of the CDR3 is 14 residues. CDR3 in amino acids: CASSPYSTNYGYTF. CDR3 DNA: TGTGCCAGCAGCCCCTATAGTACGAACTATGGCTACACCTTC.

This clone was observed many times. The rearrangement joins TRBV7-2 to TRBJ2-1; 11 bases match TRBD1. Trimming took 3 bases from V and 7 from J; bases not matched to a gene: 5. This CDR3 is 15 amino acids long. Germline V gene lookup returns CDR1 SGHTA and CDR2 FQGNSA. For the CDR3, the DNA is TGTGCCAGCAGCTTCGGGACAGGGGGAATGAATGAGCAGTTCTTC. Its protein product is CASSFGTGGMNEQFF.

The chain uses TRBV7-9 and TRBJ1-6; D is undetermined. Trimming left V 3 bases short and J 7 bases short, with 10 bases between. In germline, CDR1 is SEHNR, CDR2 FQNEAQ (reference sequence). This CDR3 is 14 amino acids long. The CDR3: CASSLNTGNSPLHF. The CDR3 DNA reads TGTGCCAGCAGCTTGAACACTGGAAATTCACCCCTCCACTTT.

The genes are TRBV7-8 and TRBJ2-3, with D possibly called TRBD1 or TRBD2 (6 bases each). This CDR3 is 16 amino acids long. CDR1 and CDR2 (germline): SGHVS, FQNEAQ. V was clipped by 5 bases and J by 3 bases, with 18 bases between them. The chain's CDR3 is CASSPSPEGGTDTQYF. CDR3 DNA sequence: TGTGCCAGCAGCCCCTCGCCCGAGGGGGGTACAGATACGCAGTATTTT. Together with reference TRBV7-8 and TRBJ2-3, the CDR3 gives the full variable domain: GAGVSQSPRYKVAKRGQDVALRCDPISGHVSLFWYQQALGQGPEFLTYFQNEAQLDKSGLPSDRFFAERPEGSVSTLKIQRTQQEDSAVYLCASSPSPEGGTDTQYFGPGTRLTVL.

This clone was recorded a few times. The chain recombines TRBV5-1 with TRBJ2-1, with 8 nucleotides matching TRBD1. Germline V lookup: CDR1 SGHRS, CDR2 YFSETQ. The junction had 10 bases not matched to a gene; V was cut back by 0 bases and J by 8 bases. CDR3 length equals 16 residues. The chain's CDR3 is CASSLGQGTAFYEQFF. The CDR3 bases are TGCGCCAGCAGCTTGGGACAGGGGACAGCCTTTTATGAGCAGTTCTTC.

The chain employs TRBV6-4 and TRBJ2-3; 13 bases match TRBD2. The CDR3 runs 15 residues. CDR1 is MRHNA, CDR2 SNTAGT, per germline. Trimming cost V 5 bases and J 4 bases; bases outside gene matches: 3. CDR3 amino acids: CASSYTSGGADTQYF. CDR3 in DNA: TGTGCCAGCAGTTATACTAGCGGGGGGGCAGATACGCAGTATTTT.

This clone is a singleton in its sample. The chain has TRBV2 and TRBJ2-3; a possible D gene is TRBD1 (6 bases). Germline CDR1 SNHLY, CDR2 FYNNEI. Trimming removed 2 bases from V and 3 bases from J, with 12 bases in between. This CDR3 region has 15 residues. The CDR3 loop reads CASSERGLRTDTQYF. CDR3 bases: TGTGCCAGCAGTGAAAGGGGGTTGAGGACAGATACGCAGTATTTT.

The chain uses TRBV7-9 and TRBJ2-4; D gene uncertain. V gave up 5 bases and J gave up 6 bases, with 14 bases separating them. Germline V gene data show CDR1 as SEHNR and CDR2 as FQNEAQ (reference sequence). The CDR3 totals 14 residues. Here the CDR3 reads CASSDPAEPNIQYF. The CDR3 DNA reads TGTGCCAGCAGCGATCCCGCAGAACCAAACATTCAGTACTTC.

This chain connects TRBV11-2 to TRBJ2-7; D gene uncertain. V was shortened by 8 bases and J by 2 bases, with 10 bases between the two germline ends. This CDR3 region has 12 residues. Germline V gene sequence: CDR1 SGHAT, CDR2 FQNNGV. As DNA, the CDR3 is TGTGCCAGCTTGGGATCTACCTACGAGCAGTACTTC. It is translated as CASLGSTYEQYF.

This chain links TRBV7-6 with TRBJ2-1; the match to TRBD1 covers 8 bases. CDR1 is SGHVS and CDR2 is FNYEAQ in the germline V gene. The CDR3 has 15 residues. Germline trimming cut 1 base from V and 8 bases from J; bases unmatched to any gene: 7. The CDR3 spells CASSLGTGFGYEQFF. CDR3 DNA sequence: TGTGCCAGCAGCTTAGGGACAGGGTTCGGCTATGAGCAGTTCTTC.

This sequence joins TRBV6-4 and TRBJ2-3; no firm D call. The germline CDR1 and CDR2 sequences are MRHNA and SNTAGT. This CDR3 has 14 amino acids. Trimming stripped 5 bases from V and 4 bases from J, with 13 bases between. The CDR3 sequence is CASSLQFPSDTQYF. DNA of the CDR3: TGTGCCAGCAGTCTACAGTTTCCCTCAGATACGCAGTATTTT.

This clone was recorded a few times. At the DNA level, this CDR3 is encoded by other sequences in the same sample as well. This chain uses TRBV10-3 with TRBJ2-2; D ambiguous. Deletions cut 4 bases from V and 5 bases from J, with 8 bases between. This CDR3 has 13 residues. In germline, CDR1 is ENHRY, CDR2 SYGVKD. The CDR3 region is CAISVRQTGELFF. In nucleotides, the CDR3 is TGTGCCATCAGTGTACGTCAAACCGGGGAGCTGTTTTTT.

The rearrangement joins TRBV9 to TRBJ2-3, with a tentative D call TRBD1 (6 bases). CDR3 length equals 15 residues. CDR1 is SGDLS, CDR2 YYNGEE, per germline. Between the trimmed V and J ends, which lost 5 bases and 4 bases, there was a span of 17 bases. CDR3 sequence: CASSLSGAQSDTQYF. For the CDR3, the DNA is TGTGCCAGCAGTCTATCAGGGGCACAATCAGATACGCAGTATTTT.